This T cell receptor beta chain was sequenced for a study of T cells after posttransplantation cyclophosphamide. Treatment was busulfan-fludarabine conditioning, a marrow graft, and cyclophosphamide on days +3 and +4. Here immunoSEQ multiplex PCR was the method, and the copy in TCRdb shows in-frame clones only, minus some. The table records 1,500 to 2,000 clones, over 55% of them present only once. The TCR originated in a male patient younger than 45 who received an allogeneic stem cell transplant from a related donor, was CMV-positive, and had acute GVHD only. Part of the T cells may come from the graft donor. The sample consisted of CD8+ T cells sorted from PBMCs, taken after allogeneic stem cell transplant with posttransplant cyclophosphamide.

CDR3 sequence (DNA): TGTGCCAGCAGTGTGACAGGGAACACTGAAGCTTTCTTT. Residues: CASSVTGNTEAFF. The chain couples TRBV6-5 to TRBJ1-1; tentatively, D is TRBD1 (6 bases). This CDR3 contains 13 residues. Germline assignment: CDR1 MNHEY and CDR2 SVGAGI. The V end lost 5 bases, the J end lost 1 base, and 8 bases lay between the germline ends.